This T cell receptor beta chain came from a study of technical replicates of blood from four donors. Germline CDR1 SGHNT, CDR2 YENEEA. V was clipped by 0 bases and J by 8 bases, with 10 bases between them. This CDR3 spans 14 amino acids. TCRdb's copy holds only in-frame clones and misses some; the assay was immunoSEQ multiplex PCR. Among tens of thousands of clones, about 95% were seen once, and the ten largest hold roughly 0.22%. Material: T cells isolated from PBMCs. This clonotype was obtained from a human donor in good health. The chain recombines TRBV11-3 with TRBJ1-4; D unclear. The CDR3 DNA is TGTGCCAGCAGCTTAGATCCGCCGGGGGAAAAACTGTTTTTT. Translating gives CASSLDPPGEKLFF.